This T cell receptor (beta chain) originates from a study of radiotherapy plus CTLA-4 blockade in lung cancer. Here immunoSEQ multiplex PCR was the method, and the copy in TCRdb shows in-frame clones only, minus some. The sample has 85,000 to 95,000 clones, 80% to 85% seen once. The CDR3 covers 15 residues. Germline trimming cut 1 base from V and 2 bases from J; bases unmatched to any gene: 0. In germline, CDR1 is SGHTA, CDR2 FQGNSA. The receptor was derived from a human donor with non-small cell lung cancer that progressed on radiotherapy plus ipilimumab. The V gene is TRBV7-2, the J gene TRBJ1-5; 9 nucleotides match TRBD1. The specimen comprised peripheral blood, sampled from a patient treated with radiotherapy plus ipilimumab. The CDR3 loop is CASSLGTGGNQPQHF. The DNA for the CDR3 is TGTGCCAGCAGCTTAGGGACAGGGGGCAATCAGCCCCAGCATTTT.